One sample yielded the 20 T cell receptor beta chains listed below, sequenced in a study of regulatory T cells in long-lasting Graves disease. Time point in this sample: newly diagnosed GD, antithyroid drugs for less than 3 months. PBMC-extracted RNA yielded the TCR library. Arm-PCR of CDR3 regions with iRepertoire HTBI primers generated TCR beta libraries. TCRdb re-derived calls from the multiplex PCR reads in MiXCR, one entry per CDR3 protein. This table holds 500,000 or so distinct CDR3 sequences, 12% to 15% found once. These same data were also listed under a study on T cells in Graves' hyperthyroidism and ophthalmopathy.

The sequenced sample was peripheral blood mononuclear cells (PBMCs), obtained at new diagnosis, from a patient treated with antithyroid drugs. All receptors come from a woman aged 45-65 years with Graves disease.

In regard to this clonotype: This may be a read error: a much more frequent sequence differs by one nucleotide. The V and J genes are TRBV6-2 or TRBV6-3 and TRBJ2-1, with D perhaps TRBD2 (6 bases). The germline CDR1 and CDR2 sequences are MNHEY and SVGEGT. The CDR3 sequence is 15 residues long. V was cut by 5 bases and J by 6 bases, with 17 bases left in between. The CDR3 reads CASSPRLDSGNEQFF. The CDR3 DNA reads as TGTGCCAGCAGTCCACGACTGGATAGCGGCAATGAGCAGTTCTTC.

This clonotype was seen at least ten times. The chain uses TRBV5-1 and TRBJ2-7; 12 bases agree with TRBD1. The V segment lost 2 bases and the J segment 7 bases; nucleotides outside the gene matches: 10. This CDR3 is 16 amino acids long. Germline CDR1 and CDR2: SGHRS and YFSETQ. CDR3 in amino acids: CASSLPEGQGAGEQYF. Written as DNA, the CDR3 is TGCGCCAGCAGCTTACCCGAGGGACAGGGGGCTGGAGAGCAGTACTTC.

As for this clonotype: This may be a read error, as it is one base from a much larger clone. The CDR3 does not end in the conserved phenylalanine or tryptophan, so this is likely a read error. V gene TRBV11-2 combines with J gene TRBJ2-2, with TRBD2 identical over 10 bases. V was pared by 6 bases and J by 7 bases, with 17 bases of the junction left unmatched. The germline V gene has CDR1 SGHAT and CDR2 FQNNGV. This CDR3 comprises 18 residues. DNA for the CDR3: TGTGCCAGCAGGTCACCTGGTTCCCCTAGCGGGAGATTCGGGGAGCTGTTTTGT. It codes for CASRSPGSPSGRFGELFC.

V usage is TRBV30 and J usage is TRBJ2-5, with D uncertain. Germline values: CDR1 GTSNPN, CDR2 SVGIG (reference sequence). V was pared by 0 bases and J by 5 bases, with 4 bases between. The CDR3 loop spans 11 amino acids. The CDR3: CAWSVSETQYF. The CDR3 region has the DNA TGTGCCTGGAGTGTGTCGGAGACCCAGTACTTC.

This clonotype was found many times. This chain joins TRBV30 and TRBJ2-3; 7 bases are a match to TRBD2. Germline V gene data show CDR1 as GTSNPN and CDR2 as SVGIG (reference sequence). The CDR3 length is 16 residues. V shed 1 base and J 2 bases; nucleotides not matched to a gene: 9. CDR3 loop: CAWSDRRTRDTDTQYF. In DNA form, the CDR3 reads TGTGCCTGGAGTGACCGCCGGACTAGGGACACAGATACGCAGTATTTT.

The J gene is TRBJ1-4, the V gene TRBV29-1; 7 bases map to TRBD1. Losses at the gene ends were 4 bases for V and 7 bases for J; bases not matched to a gene: 3. Per the germline V gene, CDR1 is SQVTM and CDR2 is ANQGSEA. The CDR3 is made up of 12 amino acids. The CDR3 DNA sequence: TGCAGCGTTGCCAGGGGGGGTGAAAAACTGTTTTTT. This gives the protein CSVARGGEKLFF.

The J gene is TRBJ2-2, the V gene TRBV7-2; D may correspond to TRBD1 or TRBD2 (5 bases each). V dropped 5 bases and J dropped 0 bases, with 10 bases sitting between them. The germline gives CDR1 SGHTA, CDR2 FQGNSA. The CDR3 has 15 amino acids. CDR3 DNA: TGTGCCAGCAGCATTGGGACGACGAACACCGGGGAGCTGTTTTTT. It specifies CASSIGTTNTGELFF. The full variable domain, its missing parts supplied by reference TRBV7-2 and TRBJ2-2, is GAGVSQSPSNKVTEKGKDVELRCDPISGHTALYWYRQSLGQGLEFLIYFQGNSAPDKSGLPSDRFSAERTGGSVSTLTIQRTQQEDSAVYLCASSIGTTNTGELFFGEGSRLTVL.

This clonotype was observed a few times. The chain carries TRBV12-3 or TRBV12-4 and TRBJ2-7; the match to TRBD1 covers 7 bases. J gave up 2 bases and V 6 bases, and 7 bases lay outside the gene matches. CDR3 size: 14 residues. The CDR3 protein is CASSDREPAYEQYF. CDR3 nucleotide sequence: TGTGCCAGCAGCGACAGGGAACCCGCCTACGAGCAGTACTTC.

V and J are TRBV2 and TRBJ2-3; tentatively, D is TRBD1 or TRBD2 (5 bases each). The CDR3 contains 15 residues. CDR1 and CDR2 from the germline V gene are SNHLY and FYNNEI. The V end was cut by 2 bases, the J end by 6 bases, with 15 bases between. CDR3 sequence reads: CASSERGTLGDTQYF. The DNA for the CDR3 is TGTGCCAGCAGTGAACGAGGGACCTTAGGTGATACGCAGTATTTT.

V usage is TRBV18 and J usage is TRBJ1-5; D ambiguous. The CDR3 length is 15 residues. The germline V gene has CDR1 KGHSH and CDR2 LQKENI. Trimming left V 2 bases short and J 7 bases short, with 15 bases between. In nucleotides, the CDR3 is TGTGCCAGCTCACCAATCGACGGTTTCGGGCAGCCCCAGCATTTT. Translated: CASSPIDGFGQPQHF.

V gene TRBV19 combines with J gene TRBJ1-4, with 12 bases matching TRBD1. The V and J ends lost 7 bases and 6 bases, in that order; junction bases with no gene match: 12. Germline-derived CDR1 and CDR2 are LNHDA and SQIVND (reference sequence). The CDR3 covers 17 residues. The CDR3: CASTSGTGGEVDEKLFF. CDR3 nucleotides: TGTGCCAGTACCTCCGGGACAGGGGGCGAAGTTGATGAAAAACTGTTTTTT.

A few counts support this clonotype. The chain uses TRBV7-9 and TRBJ2-5; TRBD2 aligns across 7 bases. CDR1 and CDR2 from the germline V gene are SEHNR and FQNEAQ (reference sequence). The CDR3 has 15 residues. The V segment lost 5 bases and the J segment 1 base; nucleotides outside the gene matches: 7. The CDR3 here is CASSDPREAQETQYF. In DNA form, the CDR3 reads TGTGCCAGCAGCGACCCCCGGGAGGCCCAAGAGACCCAGTACTTC.

This clonotype was seen only a few times. The chain has TRBV24-1 and TRBJ2-3; 9 bases line up with TRBD1. The CDR3 is 17 residues long. Germline trimming cut 3 bases from V and 6 bases from J; bases unmatched to any gene: 12. Germline V gene lookup returns CDR1 KGHDR and CDR2 SFDVKD. CDR3 nucleotide sequence: TGTGCCACCAGTGATGGGTTACAGGGGGCGCGATTGGATACGCAGTATTTT. Amino acids: CATSDGLQGARLDTQYF.

Concerning this clonotype: Germline is not matched at one junction end, which may reflect a read error. This chain connects TRBV28 to TRBJ2-2, with 8 nucleotides matching TRBD1. CDR1 and CDR2 (germline): MDHEN, SYDVKM. CDR3 length: 16 amino acids. In nucleotides, the CDR3 is TGCGCCAGCAGTTCACCGACAGGGGTAGAGGCCGGGGAGCTGTTTTTT. Translation gives CASSSPTGVEAGELFF. The full variable domain, completed using reference TRBV28 and TRBJ2-2, is DVKVTQSSRYLVKRTGEKVFLECVQDMDHENMFWYRQDPGLGLRLIYFSYDVKMKEKGDIPEGYSVSREKKERFSLILESASTNQTSMYLCASSSPTGVEAGELFFGEGSRLTVL.

This clonotype has a handful of counts. V usage is TRBV20-1 and J usage is TRBJ1-5, with TRBD1 as a possible D gene (5 bases). This CDR3 is built from 18 residues. Trimming stripped 3 bases from V and 0 bases from J, with 21 bases between. Germline lookup yields CDR1 DFQATT and CDR2 SNEGSKA (reference sequence). The DNA for the CDR3 is TGCAGTGCTAGTTTACAGGCAAAAAGGGGTTATAGCAATCAGCCCCAGCATTTT. It is translated as CSASLQAKRGYSNQPQHF.

This clonotype was picked up many times. The CDR3 bases are TGTGCCAGCTCACCACCGTCAGGGGGCAGAACTGAAGCTTTCTTT. It specifies CASSPPSGGRTEAFF. The chain links TRBV18 to TRBJ1-1, with 8 nucleotides matching TRBD1. CDR1 is KGHSH, CDR2 LQKENI, per germline. CDR3 size: 15 residues. V trimming: 0 bases; J trimming: 5 bases; junction bases outside the gene matches: 5. Filled out from reference TRBV18 and TRBJ1-1, the complete variable domain reads NAGVMQNPRHLVRRRGQEARLRCSPMKGHSHVYWYRQLPEEGLKFMVYLQKENIIDESGMPKERFSAEFPKEGPSILRIQQVVRGDSAAYFCASSPPSGGRTEAFFGQGTRLTVV.

This clonotype was observed many times. The CDR3 coding sequence is TGCAGTGCTAGTCTGGACAAGCTCCTCTACGAGCAGTACTTC. Its translation: CSASLDKLLYEQYF. The rearrangement links TRBV20-1 to TRBJ2-7, with a tentative D call TRBD1 (5 bases). CDR3 size: 14 residues. Trimming took off 3 bases at V and 3 bases at J, with 15 bases between the two ends. Germline CDR1 DFQATT, CDR2 SNEGSKA (reference sequence).

In this sample, this clonotype turned up a few times. The genes are TRBV7-9 and TRBJ1-5; D is ambiguous. The CDR3 has 15 amino acids. The germline CDR1 and CDR2 sequences are SEHNR and FQNEAQ (reference sequence). V lost 5 bases and J 2 bases, leaving 13 bases between the germline ends. The chain's CDR3 is CASSPLPWGNQPQHF. For the CDR3, the DNA is TGTGCCAGCAGCCCACTCCCCTGGGGCAATCAGCCCCAGCATTTT. Full variable domain (remainder filled in from reference TRBV7-9 and TRBJ1-5): DTGVSQNPRHKITKRGQNVTFRCDPISEHNRLYWYRQTLGQGPEFLTYFQNEAQLEKSRLLSDRFSAERPKGSFSTLEIQRTEQGDSAMYLCASSPLPWGNQPQHFGDGTRLSIL.

This clonotype was counted at least ten times. The genes are TRBV12-3 or TRBV12-4 and TRBJ1-1, with no clear D. This CDR3 region has 15 residues. Between the trimmed V and J ends, which lost 2 bases and 5 bases, there was a span of 15 bases. The CDR3 DNA sequence: TGTGCCAGCAGTTTATCCGGTGGCAGGAGGACTGAAGCTTTCTTT. This codes for CASSLSGGRRTEAFF.

On this clonotype itself: A much larger clonotype is one base distant, so this may be a read error. CDR3 DNA: TGTGCCAGCAGTTTCGGGCAGCGCCAGCATTTT. Residues: CASSFGQRQHF. The chain employs TRBV28 and TRBJ1-5; D is uncertain. The CDR3 is made up of 11 amino acids. Germline loops: CDR1 MDHEN, CDR2 SYDVKM.